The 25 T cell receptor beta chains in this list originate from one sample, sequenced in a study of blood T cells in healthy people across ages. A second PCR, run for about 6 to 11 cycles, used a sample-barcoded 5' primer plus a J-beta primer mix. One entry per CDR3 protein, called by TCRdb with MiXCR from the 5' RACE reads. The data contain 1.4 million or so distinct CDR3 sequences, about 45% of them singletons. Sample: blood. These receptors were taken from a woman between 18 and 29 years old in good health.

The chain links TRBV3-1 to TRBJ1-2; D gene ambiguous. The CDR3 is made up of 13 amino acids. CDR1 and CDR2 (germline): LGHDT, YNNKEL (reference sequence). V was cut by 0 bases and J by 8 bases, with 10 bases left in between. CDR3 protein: CASSQDGRVGYTF. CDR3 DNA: TGTGCCAGCAGCCAAGATGGGAGGGTCGGCTACACCTTC. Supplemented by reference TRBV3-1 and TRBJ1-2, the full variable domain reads DTAVSQTPKYLVTQMGNDKSIKCEQNLGHDTMYWYKQDSKKFLKIMFSYNNKELIINETVPNRFSPKSPDKAHLNLHINSLELGDSAVYFCASSQDGRVGYTFGSGTRLTVV.

The CDR3, as DNA: TGTGCCAGCAGTTCATACGGACAGGGGGAGTACTTC. Protein product: CASSSYGQGEYF. The rearrangement uses TRBV12-3 or TRBV12-4 and TRBJ2-5; 10 bases fit TRBD1. J gave up 12 bases and V 4 bases, and 5 bases lay outside the gene matches. This CDR3 contains 12 residues.

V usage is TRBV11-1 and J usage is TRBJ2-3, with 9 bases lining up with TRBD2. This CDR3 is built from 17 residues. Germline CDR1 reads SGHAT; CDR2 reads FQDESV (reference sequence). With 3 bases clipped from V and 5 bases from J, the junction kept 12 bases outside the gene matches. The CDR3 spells CASSFVTAGGPRDTQYF. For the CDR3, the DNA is TGTGCCAGCAGCTTTGTAACGGCGGGAGGGCCGAGAGATACGCAGTATTTT.

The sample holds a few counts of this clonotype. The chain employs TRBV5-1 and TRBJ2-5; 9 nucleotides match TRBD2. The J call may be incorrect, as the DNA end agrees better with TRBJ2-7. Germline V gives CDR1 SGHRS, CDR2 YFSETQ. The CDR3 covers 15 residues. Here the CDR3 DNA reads TGCGCCAGCAGCTTAAGAATAGCGGGAGTGAACGAGCAGTACTTC. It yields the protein CASSLRIAGVNEQYF.

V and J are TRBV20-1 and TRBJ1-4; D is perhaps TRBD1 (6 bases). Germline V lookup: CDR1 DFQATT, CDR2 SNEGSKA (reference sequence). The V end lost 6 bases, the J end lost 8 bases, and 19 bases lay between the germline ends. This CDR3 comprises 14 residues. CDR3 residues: CSAQTGLSAEKLFF. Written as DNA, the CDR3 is TGCAGTGCCCAGACAGGACTCTCCGCGGAAAAACTGTTTTTT.

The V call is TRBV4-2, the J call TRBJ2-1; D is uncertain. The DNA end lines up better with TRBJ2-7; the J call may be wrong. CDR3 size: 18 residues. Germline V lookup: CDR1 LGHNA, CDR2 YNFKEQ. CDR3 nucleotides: TGTGCCAGCAGCCAAGATCCGGTAAGCGCAAGCTCCTACAATGAGCAGTACTTC. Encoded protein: CASSQDPVSASSYNEQYF.

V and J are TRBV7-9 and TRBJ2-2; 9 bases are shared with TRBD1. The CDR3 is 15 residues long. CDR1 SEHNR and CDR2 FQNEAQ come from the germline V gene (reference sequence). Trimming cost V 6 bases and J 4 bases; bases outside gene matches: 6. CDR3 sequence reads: CASRPGTGITGELFF. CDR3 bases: TGTGCCAGCAGACCGGGGACAGGGATCACCGGGGAGCTGTTTTTT.

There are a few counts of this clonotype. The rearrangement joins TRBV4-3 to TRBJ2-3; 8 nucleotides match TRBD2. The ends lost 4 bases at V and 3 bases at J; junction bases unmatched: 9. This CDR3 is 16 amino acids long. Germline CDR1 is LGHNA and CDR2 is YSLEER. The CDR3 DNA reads TGCGCCAGCAGCCTTGCGGGGGGACTCCATACAGATACGCAGTATTTT. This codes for CASSLAGGLHTDTQYF.

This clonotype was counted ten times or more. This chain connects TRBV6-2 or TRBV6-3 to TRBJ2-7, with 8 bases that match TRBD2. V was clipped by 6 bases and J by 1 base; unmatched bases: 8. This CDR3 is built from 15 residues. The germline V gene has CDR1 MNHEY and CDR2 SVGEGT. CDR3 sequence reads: CASSLEASGSYEQYF. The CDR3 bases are TGTGCCAGCAGCCTGGAGGCTAGCGGGTCCTACGAGCAGTACTTC.

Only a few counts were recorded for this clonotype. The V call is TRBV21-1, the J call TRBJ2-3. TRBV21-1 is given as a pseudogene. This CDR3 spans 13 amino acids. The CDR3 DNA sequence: TGTGCCAGCAGCAAAGCGAGGACAGATACGCAGTATTTT. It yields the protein CASSKARTDTQYF.

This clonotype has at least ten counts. CDR3 amino acids: CASSLAVSTDTQYF. The CDR3 nucleotides are TGTGCCAGCAGCTTAGCTGTTAGCACAGATACGCAGTATTTT. The gene calls are TRBV7-2 and TRBJ2-3; the D is unclear. The V end was cut by 0 bases, the J end by 0 bases, with 4 bases between. The germline V gene has CDR1 SGHTA and CDR2 FQGNSA. The length of the CDR3 is 14 residues.

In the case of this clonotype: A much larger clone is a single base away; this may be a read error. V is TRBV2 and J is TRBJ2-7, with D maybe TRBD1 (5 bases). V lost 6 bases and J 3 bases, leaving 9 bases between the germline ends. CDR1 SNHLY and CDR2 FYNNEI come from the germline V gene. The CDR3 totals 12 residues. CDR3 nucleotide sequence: TGTGCCAGCAGATCGGACAACTACGAGCAGTACTTC. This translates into CASRSDNYEQYF.

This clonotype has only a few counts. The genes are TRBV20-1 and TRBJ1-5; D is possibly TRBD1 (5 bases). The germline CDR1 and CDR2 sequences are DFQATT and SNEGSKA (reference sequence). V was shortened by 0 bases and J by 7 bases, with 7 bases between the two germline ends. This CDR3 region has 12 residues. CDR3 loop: CSARDRQQPQHF. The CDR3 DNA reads TGCAGTGCTAGAGATCGACAGCAGCCCCAGCATTTT.

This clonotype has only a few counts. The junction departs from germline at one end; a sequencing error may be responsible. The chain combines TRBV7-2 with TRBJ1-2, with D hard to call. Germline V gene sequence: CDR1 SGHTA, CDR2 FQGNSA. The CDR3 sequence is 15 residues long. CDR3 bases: TGTGCCAGCAGCCTAGCAGTGTCAGCTAACTATGGCTACACCTTC. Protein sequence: CASSLAVSANYGYTF.

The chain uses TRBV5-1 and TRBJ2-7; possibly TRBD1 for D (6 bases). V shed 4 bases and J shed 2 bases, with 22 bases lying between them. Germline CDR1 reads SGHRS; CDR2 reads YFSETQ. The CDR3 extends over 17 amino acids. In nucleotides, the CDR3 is TGCGCCAGCAGCCACAACGTCATTCAGGGGTCTCCCTACGAGCAGTACTTC. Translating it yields CASSHNVIQGSPYEQYF.

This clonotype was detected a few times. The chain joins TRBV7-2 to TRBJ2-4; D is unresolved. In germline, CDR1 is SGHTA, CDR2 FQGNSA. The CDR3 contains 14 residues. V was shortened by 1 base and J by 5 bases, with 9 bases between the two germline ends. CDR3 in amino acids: CASSLGWAENIQYF. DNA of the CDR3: TGTGCCAGCAGCTTAGGGTGGGCTGAAAACATTCAGTACTTC. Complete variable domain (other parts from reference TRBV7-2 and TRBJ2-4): GAGVSQSPSNKVTEKGKDVELRCDPISGHTALYWYRQSLGQGLEFLIYFQGNSAPDKSGLPSDRFSAERTGGSVSTLTIQRTQQEDSAVYLCASSLGWAENIQYFGAGTRLSVL.

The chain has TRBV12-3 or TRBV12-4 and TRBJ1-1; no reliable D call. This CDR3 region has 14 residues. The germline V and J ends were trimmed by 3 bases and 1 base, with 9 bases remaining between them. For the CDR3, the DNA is TGTGCCAGCAGTTTGCACAGACAGAACACTGAAGCTTTCTTT. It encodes CASSLHRQNTEAFF.

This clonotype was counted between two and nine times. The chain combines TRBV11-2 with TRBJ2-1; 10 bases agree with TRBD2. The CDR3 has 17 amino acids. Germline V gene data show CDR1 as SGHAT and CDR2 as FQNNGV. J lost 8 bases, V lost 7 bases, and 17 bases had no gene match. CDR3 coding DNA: TGTGCCAGCATCCGGCAAGCGGGGGGGCCTTATTACCATGAGCAGTTCTTC. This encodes CASIRQAGGPYYHEQFF.

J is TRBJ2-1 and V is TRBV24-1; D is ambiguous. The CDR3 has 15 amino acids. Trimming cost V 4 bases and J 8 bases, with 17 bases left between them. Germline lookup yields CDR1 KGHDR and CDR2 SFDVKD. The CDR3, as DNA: TGTGCCACCAGTGACTCATGGACCGCCGCGGATGAGCAGTTCTTC. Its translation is CATSDSWTAADEQFF.

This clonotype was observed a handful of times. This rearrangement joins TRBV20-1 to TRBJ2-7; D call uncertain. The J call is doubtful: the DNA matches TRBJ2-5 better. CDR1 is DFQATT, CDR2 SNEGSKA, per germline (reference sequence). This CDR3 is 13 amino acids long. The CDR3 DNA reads TGCAGTGCTAGAGACCCCAGAAGGCAGACCCAGTACTTC. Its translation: CSARDPRRQTQYF.

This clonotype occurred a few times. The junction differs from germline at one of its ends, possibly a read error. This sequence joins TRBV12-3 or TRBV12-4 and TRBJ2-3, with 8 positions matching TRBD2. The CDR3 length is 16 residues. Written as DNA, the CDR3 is TGTGCCAGCAGTATAGCAATCGGGGGGGGCCAAGATACGCAGTATTTT. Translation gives CASSIAIGGGQDTQYF.

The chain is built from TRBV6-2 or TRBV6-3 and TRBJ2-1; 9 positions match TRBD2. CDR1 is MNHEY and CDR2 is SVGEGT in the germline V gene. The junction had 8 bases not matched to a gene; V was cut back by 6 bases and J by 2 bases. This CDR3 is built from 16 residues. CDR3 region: CASRPLAGNPYNEQFF. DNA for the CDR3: TGTGCCAGCAGACCCCTAGCGGGAAATCCCTACAATGAGCAGTTCTTC.

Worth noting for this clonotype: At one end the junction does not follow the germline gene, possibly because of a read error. The DNA for the CDR3 is TGTGCCAGCAGCTTAAGGGACATACGTAACTATGGCTACATCTTC. Translated, it gives CASSLRDIRNYGYIF. This chain joins TRBV7-2 and TRBJ1-2, with a possible D match to TRBD1 (6 bases). The CDR3 is made up of 15 amino acids. The germline gives CDR1 SGHTA, CDR2 FQGNSA.

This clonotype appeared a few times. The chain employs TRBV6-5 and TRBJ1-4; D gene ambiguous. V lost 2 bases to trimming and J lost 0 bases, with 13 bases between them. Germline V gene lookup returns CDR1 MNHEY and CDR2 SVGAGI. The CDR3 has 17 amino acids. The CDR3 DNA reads TGTGCCAGCAGTTACCTAGGGTTCCCCGCAACTAATGAAAAACTGTTTTTT. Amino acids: CASSYLGFPATNEKLFF.

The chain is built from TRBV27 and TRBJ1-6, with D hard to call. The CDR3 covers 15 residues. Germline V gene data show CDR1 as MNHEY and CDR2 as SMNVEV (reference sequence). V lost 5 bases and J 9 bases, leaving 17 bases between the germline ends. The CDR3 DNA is TGTGCCAGCAGTGAGCGGACGGATCTCGTTTCACCCCTCCACTTT. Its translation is CASSERTDLVSPLHF.